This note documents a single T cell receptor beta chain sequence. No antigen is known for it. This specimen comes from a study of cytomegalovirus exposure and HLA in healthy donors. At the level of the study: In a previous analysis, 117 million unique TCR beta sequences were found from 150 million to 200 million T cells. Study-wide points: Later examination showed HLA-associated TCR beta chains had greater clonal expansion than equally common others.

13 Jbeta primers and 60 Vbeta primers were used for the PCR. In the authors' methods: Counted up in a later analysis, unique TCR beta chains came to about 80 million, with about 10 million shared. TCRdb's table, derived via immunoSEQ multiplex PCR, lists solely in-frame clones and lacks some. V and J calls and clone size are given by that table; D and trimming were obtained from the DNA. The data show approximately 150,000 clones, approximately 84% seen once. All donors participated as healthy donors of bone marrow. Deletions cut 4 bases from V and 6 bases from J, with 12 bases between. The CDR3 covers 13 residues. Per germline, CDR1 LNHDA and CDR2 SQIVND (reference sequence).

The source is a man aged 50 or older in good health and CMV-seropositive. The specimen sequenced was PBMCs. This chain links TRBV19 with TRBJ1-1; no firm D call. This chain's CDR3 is CASSTHLGAEAFF. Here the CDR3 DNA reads TGTGCCAGTAGTACCCACCTCGGGGCTGAAGCTTTCTTT. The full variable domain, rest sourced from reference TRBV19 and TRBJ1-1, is DGGITQSPKYLFRKEGQNVTLSCEQNLNHDAMYWYRQDPGQGLRLIYYSQIVNDFQKGDIAEGYSVSREKKESFPLTVTSAQKNPTAFYLCASSTHLGAEAFFGQGTRLTVV.